The source of this T cell receptor (beta chain) is a study of blood T cell repertoires in COVID-19. The data were produced by immunoSEQ multiplex PCR, yet TCRdb's version contains in-frame clones alone and is incomplete. The table records tens of thousands of clones, roughly 91% of them present only once. Germline loops: CDR1 SGHTA, CDR2 FQGNSA. V lost 6 bases and J lost 1, with 24 bases in between. CDR3 length: 18 amino acids. The sample comprised peripheral blood. The clonotype was recovered from a human donor in a cohort sampled during active COVID-19. The V call is TRBV7-2, the J call TRBJ1-2, with a tentative D call TRBD1 (6 bases). The CDR3 is CASRSPRGQELSNYGYTF. The DNA of the CDR3 is TGTGCCAGCAGATCTCCCCGGGGACAAGAATTGAGTAACTATGGCTACACCTTC.